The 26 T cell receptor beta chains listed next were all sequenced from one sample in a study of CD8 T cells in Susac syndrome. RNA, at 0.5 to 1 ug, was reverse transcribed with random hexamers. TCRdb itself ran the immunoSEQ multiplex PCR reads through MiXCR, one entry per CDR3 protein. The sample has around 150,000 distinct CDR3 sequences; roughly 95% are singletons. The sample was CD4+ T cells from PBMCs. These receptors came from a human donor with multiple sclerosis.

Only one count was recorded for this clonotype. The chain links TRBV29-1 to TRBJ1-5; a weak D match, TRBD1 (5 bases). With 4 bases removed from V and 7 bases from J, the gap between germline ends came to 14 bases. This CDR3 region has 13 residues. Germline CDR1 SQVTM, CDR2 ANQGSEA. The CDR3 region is CSVGDGSGQPQHF. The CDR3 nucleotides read TGCAGCGTTGGAGACGGATCAGGGCAGCCCCAGCATTTT.

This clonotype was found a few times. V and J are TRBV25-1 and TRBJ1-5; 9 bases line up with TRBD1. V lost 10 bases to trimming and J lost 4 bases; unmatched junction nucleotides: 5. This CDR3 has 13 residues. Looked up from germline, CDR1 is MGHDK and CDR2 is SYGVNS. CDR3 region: CATSGQGNQPQHF. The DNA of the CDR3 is TGTGCCACTTCGGGACAGGGAAATCAGCCCCAGCATTTT.

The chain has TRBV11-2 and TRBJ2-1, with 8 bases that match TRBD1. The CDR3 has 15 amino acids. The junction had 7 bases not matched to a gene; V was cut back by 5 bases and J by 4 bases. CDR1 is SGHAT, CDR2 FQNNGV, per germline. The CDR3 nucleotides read TGTGCCAGCAGCGCAAGACAGGGGCCTTACAATGAGCAGTTCTTC. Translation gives CASSARQGPYNEQFF.

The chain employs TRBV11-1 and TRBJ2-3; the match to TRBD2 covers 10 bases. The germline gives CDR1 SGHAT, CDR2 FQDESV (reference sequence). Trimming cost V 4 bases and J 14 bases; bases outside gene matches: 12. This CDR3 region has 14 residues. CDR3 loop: CASSSGTSETIGYF. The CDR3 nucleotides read TGTGCCAGCAGCTCCGGGACTAGCGAGACTATAGGGTATTTT.

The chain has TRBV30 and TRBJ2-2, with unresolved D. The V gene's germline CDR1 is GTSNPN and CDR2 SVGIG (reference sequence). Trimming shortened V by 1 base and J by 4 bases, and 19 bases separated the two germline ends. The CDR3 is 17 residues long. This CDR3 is CAWSGVGGWASTGELFF. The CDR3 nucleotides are TGTGCCTGGAGTGGCGTAGGTGGATGGGCTAGCACCGGGGAGCTGTTTTTT.

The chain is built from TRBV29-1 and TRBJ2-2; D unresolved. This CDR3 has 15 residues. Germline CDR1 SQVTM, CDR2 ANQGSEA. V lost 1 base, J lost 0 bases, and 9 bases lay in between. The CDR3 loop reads CSVEGQTANTGELFF. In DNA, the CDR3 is TGCAGCGTTGAAGGGCAGACCGCGAACACCGGGGAGCTGTTTTTT.

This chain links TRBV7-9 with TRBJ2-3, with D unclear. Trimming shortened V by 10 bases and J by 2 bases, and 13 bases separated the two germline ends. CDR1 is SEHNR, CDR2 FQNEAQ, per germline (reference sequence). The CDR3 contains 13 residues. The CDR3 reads CATTFGSTDTQYF. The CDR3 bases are TGTGCCACAACCTTCGGATCCACAGATACGCAGTATTTT.

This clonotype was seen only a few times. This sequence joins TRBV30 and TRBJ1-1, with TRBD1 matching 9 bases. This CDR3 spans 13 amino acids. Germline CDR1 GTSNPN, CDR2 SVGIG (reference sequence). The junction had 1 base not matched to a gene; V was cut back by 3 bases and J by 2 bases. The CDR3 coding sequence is TGTGCCTGGAGGGGACAGGGTAACACTGAAGCTTTCTTT. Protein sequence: CAWRGQGNTEAFF.

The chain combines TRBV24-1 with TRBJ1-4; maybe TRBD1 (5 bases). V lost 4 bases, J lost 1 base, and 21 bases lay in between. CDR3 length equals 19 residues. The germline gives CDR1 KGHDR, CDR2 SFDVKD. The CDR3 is CATSDSPTGFGETNEKLFF. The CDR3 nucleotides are TGTGCCACCAGTGACTCCCCAACAGGTTTTGGTGAAACTAATGAAAAACTGTTTTTT.

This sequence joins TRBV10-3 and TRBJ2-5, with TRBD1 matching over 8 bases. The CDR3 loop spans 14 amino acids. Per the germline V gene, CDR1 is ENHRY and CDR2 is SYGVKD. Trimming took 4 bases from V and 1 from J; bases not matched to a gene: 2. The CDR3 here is CAISGTGIQETQYF. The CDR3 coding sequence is TGTGCCATCAGTGGGACAGGGATCCAAGAGACCCAGTACTTC.

CDR3 residues: CASSPSGNWNNQPQHF. CDR3 DNA: TGTGCCAGCAGTCCTTCGGGGAATTGGAACAATCAGCCCCAGCATTTT. V is TRBV27 and J is TRBJ1-5; D is unclear. CDR3 size: 16 residues. Germline values: CDR1 MNHEY, CDR2 SMNVEV (reference sequence). V lost 5 bases, J lost 3 bases, and 17 bases lay in between.

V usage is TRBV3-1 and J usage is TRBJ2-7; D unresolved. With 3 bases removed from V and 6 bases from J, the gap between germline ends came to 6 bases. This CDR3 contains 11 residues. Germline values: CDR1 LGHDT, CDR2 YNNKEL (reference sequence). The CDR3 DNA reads TGTGCCAGCAGCCAGGGTATCGAGCAGTACTTC. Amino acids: CASSQGIEQYF.

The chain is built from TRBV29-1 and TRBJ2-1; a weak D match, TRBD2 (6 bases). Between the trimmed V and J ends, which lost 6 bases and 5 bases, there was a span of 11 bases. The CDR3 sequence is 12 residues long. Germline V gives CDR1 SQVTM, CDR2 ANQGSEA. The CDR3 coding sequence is TGCAGCGTCACCGGCGGGGACAATGAGCAGTTCTTC. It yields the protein CSVTGGDNEQFF.

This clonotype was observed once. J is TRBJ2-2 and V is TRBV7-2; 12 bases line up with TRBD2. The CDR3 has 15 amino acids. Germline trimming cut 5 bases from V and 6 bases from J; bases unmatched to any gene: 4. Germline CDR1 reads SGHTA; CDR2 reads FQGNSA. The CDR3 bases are TGTGCCAGCAGCCCACCTAGCGGGAGGGCCGGGGAGCTGTTTTTT. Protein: CASSPPSGRAGELFF.

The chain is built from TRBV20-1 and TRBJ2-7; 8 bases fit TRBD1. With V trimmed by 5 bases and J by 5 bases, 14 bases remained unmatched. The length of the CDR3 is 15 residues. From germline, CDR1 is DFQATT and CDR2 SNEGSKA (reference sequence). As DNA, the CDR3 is TGCAGTGCTCGAAGATTGACAGGGGCCTTGGACGAGCAGTACTTC. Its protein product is CSARRLTGALDEQYF.

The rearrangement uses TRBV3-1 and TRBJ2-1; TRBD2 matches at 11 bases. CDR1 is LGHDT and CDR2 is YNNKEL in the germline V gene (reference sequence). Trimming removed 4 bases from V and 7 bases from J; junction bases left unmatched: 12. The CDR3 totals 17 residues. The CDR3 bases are TGTGCCAGCAGCCCACGTAGTAGCGGGAGGGCCTTGAATGAGCAGTTCTTC. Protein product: CASSPRSSGRALNEQFF.

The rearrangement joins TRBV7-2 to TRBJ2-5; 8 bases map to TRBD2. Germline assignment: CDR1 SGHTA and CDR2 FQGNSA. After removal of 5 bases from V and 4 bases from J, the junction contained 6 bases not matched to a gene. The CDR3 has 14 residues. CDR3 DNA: TGTGCCAGCAGCGCCGGGAGGGCCGCAGAGACCCAGTACTTC. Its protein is CASSAGRAAETQYF.

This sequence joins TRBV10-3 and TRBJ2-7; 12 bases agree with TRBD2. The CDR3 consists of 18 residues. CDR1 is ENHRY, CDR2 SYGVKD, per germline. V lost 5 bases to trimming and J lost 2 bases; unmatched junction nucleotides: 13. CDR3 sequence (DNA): TGTGCCATCAGTAGGGTGACTAGCGGGAGAAGTTCCCCCTACGAGCAGTACTTC. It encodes CAISRVTSGRSSPYEQYF.

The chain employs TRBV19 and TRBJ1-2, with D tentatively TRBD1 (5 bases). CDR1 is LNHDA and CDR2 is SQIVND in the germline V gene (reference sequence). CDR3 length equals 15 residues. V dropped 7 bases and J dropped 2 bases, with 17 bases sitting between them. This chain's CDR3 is CASKRGIGLNYGYTF. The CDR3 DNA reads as TGTGCCAGTAAACGGGGGATAGGGCTCAACTATGGCTACACCTTC.

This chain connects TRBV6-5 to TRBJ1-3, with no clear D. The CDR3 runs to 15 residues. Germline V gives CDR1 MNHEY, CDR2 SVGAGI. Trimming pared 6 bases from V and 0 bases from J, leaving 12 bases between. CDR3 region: CASRRASHSGNTIYF. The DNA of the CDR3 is TGTGCCAGCAGGCGAGCTTCGCACTCTGGAAACACCATATATTTT.

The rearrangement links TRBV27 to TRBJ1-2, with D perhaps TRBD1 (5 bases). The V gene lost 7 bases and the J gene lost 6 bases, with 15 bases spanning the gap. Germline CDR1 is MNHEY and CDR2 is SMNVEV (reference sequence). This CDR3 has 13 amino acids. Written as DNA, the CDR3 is TGTGCCAGCAAAACGTGGGGGGGAGATGGCTACACCTTC. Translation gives CASKTWGGDGYTF.

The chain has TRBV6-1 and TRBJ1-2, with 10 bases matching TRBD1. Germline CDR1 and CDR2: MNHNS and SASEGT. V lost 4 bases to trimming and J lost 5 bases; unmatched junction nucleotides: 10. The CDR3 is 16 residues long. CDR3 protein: CASSASGQGVGYGYTF. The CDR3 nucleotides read TGTGCCAGCAGTGCCTCCGGACAGGGGGTTGGGTATGGCTACACCTTC.

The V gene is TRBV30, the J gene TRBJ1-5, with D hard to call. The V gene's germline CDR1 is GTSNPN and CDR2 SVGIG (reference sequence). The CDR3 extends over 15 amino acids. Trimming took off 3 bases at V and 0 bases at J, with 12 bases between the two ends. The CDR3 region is CAWSRDPYSNQPQHF. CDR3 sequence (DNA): TGTGCCTGGAGCCGCGACCCTTATAGCAATCAGCCCCAGCATTTT. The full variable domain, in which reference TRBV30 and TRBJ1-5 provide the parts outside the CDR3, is SQTIHQWPATLVQPVGSPLSLECTVEGTSNPNLYWYRQAAGRGLQLLFYSVGIGQISSEVPQNLSASRPQDRQFILSSKKLLLSDSGFYLCAWSRDPYSNQPQHFGDGTRLSIL.

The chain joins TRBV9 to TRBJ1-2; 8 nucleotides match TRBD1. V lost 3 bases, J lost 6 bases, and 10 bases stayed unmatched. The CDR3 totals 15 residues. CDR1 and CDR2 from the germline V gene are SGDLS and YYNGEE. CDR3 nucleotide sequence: TGTGCCAGCAGCGCTTCGGACAGGGTAGAGCATGGCTACACCTTC. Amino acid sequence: CASSASDRVEHGYTF.

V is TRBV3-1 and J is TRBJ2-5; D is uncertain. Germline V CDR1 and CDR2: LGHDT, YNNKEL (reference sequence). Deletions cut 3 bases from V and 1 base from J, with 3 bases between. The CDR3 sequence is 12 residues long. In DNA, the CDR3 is TGTGCCAGCAGCCAGTTCCAAGAGACCCAGTACTTC. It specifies CASSQFQETQYF.

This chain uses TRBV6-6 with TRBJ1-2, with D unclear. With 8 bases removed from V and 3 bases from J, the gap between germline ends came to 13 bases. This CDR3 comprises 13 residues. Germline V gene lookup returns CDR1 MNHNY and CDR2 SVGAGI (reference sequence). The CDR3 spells CASGPGGYYGYTF. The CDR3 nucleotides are TGTGCCAGCGGGCCGGGAGGTTACTATGGCTACACCTTC.